This note documents a single TCR beta chain sequence. Method: immunoSEQ multiplex PCR; TCRdb's copy keeps in-frame clones and lacks some. The profile shows more than 95,000 clones, approximately 80% of them singletons. The source of the sample is a study of blood T cell repertoires in COVID-19. Germline lookup yields CDR1 SNHLY and CDR2 FYNNEI. Trimming removed 4 bases at V and 5 bases at J, with 3 bases between. The CDR3 covers 10 residues. This TCR derives from a man in his sixties with acute or convalescent COVID-19. The sequenced sample consisted of peripheral blood. The chain carries TRBV2 and TRBJ2-7, with D uncertain. The CDR3 bases are TGTGCCAGCAGTGTAAACGAGCAGTACTTC. Amino acid sequence: CASSVNEQYF.